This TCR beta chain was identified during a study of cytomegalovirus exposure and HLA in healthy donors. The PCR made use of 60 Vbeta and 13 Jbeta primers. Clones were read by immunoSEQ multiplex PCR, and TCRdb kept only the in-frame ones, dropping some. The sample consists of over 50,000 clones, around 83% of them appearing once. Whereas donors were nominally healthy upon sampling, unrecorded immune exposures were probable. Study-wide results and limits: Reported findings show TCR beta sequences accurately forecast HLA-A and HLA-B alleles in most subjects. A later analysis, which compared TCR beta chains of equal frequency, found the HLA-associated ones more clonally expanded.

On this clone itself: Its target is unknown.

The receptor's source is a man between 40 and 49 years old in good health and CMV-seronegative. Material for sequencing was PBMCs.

The CDR3 DNA reads TGCGCCAGCAGCCAAGCGTCTAGTTCTGGAAACACCATATATTTT. It codes for CASSQASSSGNTIYF. V usage is TRBV4-1 and J usage is TRBJ1-3; D call uncertain. Germline CDR1 MGHRA, CDR2 YSYEKL. There are 15 residues in the CDR3. V was trimmed by 1 base and J by 1 base, leaving 8 bases between them.